This paragraph covers one T cell receptor (beta chain) sequence. The CDR3 is 16 residues long. Germline CDR1 reads MDHEN; CDR2 reads SYDVKM. Trimming left V 5 bases short and J 2 bases short, with 19 bases between. This entry comes from a study of OX40 agonist ivuxolimab in advanced cancers. Looking at the study overall: Patients were dosed with the agonistic anti-OX40 (CD134) antibody ivuxolimab. Patients with prior anti-PD-1, anti-PD-L1 or anti-CTLA-4 therapy were eligible; less than 50% had some.

Sequenced by immunoSEQ multiplex PCR; TCRdb stores in-frame clones only, minus some. The profile shows fewer than 30,000 clones, around 86% of them singletons. Exclusion of a patient followed from autoimmune disease history or systemic immunosuppression. The sample here was CD4+ or CD8+ T cells sorted from blood, taken in a trial of the OX40 agonist ivuxolimab. The source is an adult with an advanced solid tumor such as melanoma, head and neck, liver or kidney cancer. This sequence joins TRBV28 and TRBJ2-7, with D tentatively TRBD1 or TRBD2 (5 bases each). CDR3: CASSPGDQSFAYEQYF. For the CDR3, the DNA is TGTGCCAGCAGTCCCGGGGACCAGTCCTTTGCCTACGAGCAGTACTTC.